Listed here is a single T cell receptor (beta chain). Its antigen remains unidentified. These data come from a study of T cell responses to AZD1222 COVID-19 vaccine. Study-wide results and caveats: Unmutated variant regions are reportedly targeted by nearly half of spike-specific TCRs. Mostly white British, mostly female donors; authors suggested clonal diversity may be underestimated. The repertoires were collected only after the peak T cell response.

Here immunoSEQ multiplex PCR was the method, and the copy in TCRdb shows in-frame clones only, minus some. The sample includes tens of thousands of clones, roughly 91% of them seen just once. Germline values: CDR1 GTSNPN, CDR2 SVGIG (reference sequence). V was cut by 0 bases and J by 0 bases, with 12 bases left in between. The CDR3 is 17 amino acids. This TCR came from an adult in good health. The sample here was peripheral blood, taken on day 0 of AZD1222 vaccination. This chain links TRBV30 with TRBJ2-6; D might be TRBD1 or TRBD2, each matching 5 bases. The CDR3 loop is CAWSVGVGSSGANVLTF. The CDR3 bases are TGTGCCTGGAGTGTAGGGGTAGGGAGCTCTGGGGCCAACGTCCTGACTTTC.